This T cell receptor (beta chain) was retrieved from a study of identifying expanded T cells in peripheral blood. General study findings and limits: Over about two and four weeks, about 15 and 19 clones changed, versus 1.2 between replicates.

V trimming: 7 bases; J trimming: 3 bases; junction bases outside the gene matches: 18. The CDR3 loop spans 17 amino acids. The germline CDR1 and CDR2 sequences are MGHDK and SYGVNS. Measured with immunoSEQ multiplex PCR; TCRdb has only the in-frame clones, and not every one. The table shows some 96,000 clones, with around 90% occurring only once. No infections or other immune events were documented during collection. A note on this clone: Its antigen is undetermined.

The rearrangement uses TRBV25-1 and TRBJ2-7, with 7 bases lining up with TRBD1. The sequencing input was blood. The TCR originated in a person aged 18 to 75 in good health. The CDR3: CASNPMGVPGQYYEQYF. The CDR3, as DNA: TGTGCCAGCAATCCGATGGGGGTTCCGGGACAGTACTACGAGCAGTACTTC.